This TCR beta chain was recovered during a study of T-cell memory formation after mild COVID-19. TCRdb called the 5' RACE reads again in MiXCR, with one record for every CDR3 protein. The table has about 210,000 distinct CDR3 sequences, 8% to 11% seen once; the top ten hold approximately 2.8%. With 4 bases removed from V and 3 bases from J, the gap between germline ends came to 12 bases. The CDR3 is 14 amino acids. From germline, CDR1 is LGHNA and CDR2 YSLEER. Points from the study as a whole: CM and EM subsets held most contracting CD4+ clones; EMRA held CD8+ ones. The finding that pre-infection memory included some responding clones suggested that cross-reactive memory joined.

This clonotype was seen a handful of times. What it recognizes is unknown. The chain uses TRBV4-3 and TRBJ2-5; no reliable D call. The TCR was taken from a man aged 18 to 30 who had mild COVID-19 (a few samples of this study predate the infection). Cell type and time point are not known. Sample: PBMCs or a T cell subset sorted from them (not recorded which). This CDR3 reads CASSPGLGKETQYF. The CDR3, as DNA: TGCGCCAGCAGCCCCGGTTTAGGAAAAGAGACCCAGTACTTC.